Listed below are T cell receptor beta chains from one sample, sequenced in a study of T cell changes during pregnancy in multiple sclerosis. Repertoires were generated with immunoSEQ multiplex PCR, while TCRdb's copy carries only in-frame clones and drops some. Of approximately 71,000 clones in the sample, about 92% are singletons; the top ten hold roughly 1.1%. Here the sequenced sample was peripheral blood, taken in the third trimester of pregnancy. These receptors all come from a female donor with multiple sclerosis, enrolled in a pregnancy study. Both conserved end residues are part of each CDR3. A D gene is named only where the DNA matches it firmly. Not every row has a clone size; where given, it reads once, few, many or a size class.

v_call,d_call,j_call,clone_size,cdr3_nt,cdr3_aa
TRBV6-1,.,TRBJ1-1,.,TGTGCCAGCAGTGATACAGGCCCCACTGAAGCTTTCTTT,CASSDTGPTEAFF
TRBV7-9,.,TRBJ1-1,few,TGTGCCAGCAGCTTATCCTTGTACACTGAAGCTTTCTTT,CASSLSLYTEAFF
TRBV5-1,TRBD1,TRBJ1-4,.,TGCGCCAGCAGCTGGGACAGGACTAATGAAAAACTGTTTTTT,CASSWDRTNEKLFF
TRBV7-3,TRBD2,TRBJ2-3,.,TGTGCCAGCAGCCCCCCCGGGACTAGCGGGAGCACAGATACGCAGTATTTT,CASSPPGTSGSTDTQYF
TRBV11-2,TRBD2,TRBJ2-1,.,TGTGCCAGCAGGACTAGCGGGAGGTACAATGAGCAGTTCTTC,CASRTSGRYNEQFF
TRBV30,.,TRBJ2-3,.,TGTGCCTGGAGTGTAACGGGGGATACGCAGTATTTT,CAWSVTGDTQYF
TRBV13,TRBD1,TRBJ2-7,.,TGTGCCAGCAGCCCCAGGGACAGAGCCCTAGTGGCCTACGAGCAGTACTTC,CASSPRDRALVAYEQYF
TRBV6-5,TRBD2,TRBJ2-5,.,TGTGCCAGCTCCGGCGGGAGGGCCCGGGAGACCCAGTACTTC,CASSGGRARETQYF
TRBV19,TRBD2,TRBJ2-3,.,TGTGCCAGTACCCGGGGCGGTAGCGGGGGCACAGATACGCAGTATTTT,CASTRGGSGGTDTQYF
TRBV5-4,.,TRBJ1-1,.,TGTGCCAGCAGCCCTCCGACAGGCGAAGCTTTCTTT,CASSPPTGEAFF
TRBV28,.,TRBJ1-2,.,TGTGCCAGCAGTTTGGCAGGGGCCGGCTACACCTTC,CASSLAGAGYTF
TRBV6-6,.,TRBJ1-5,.,TGTGCCAGCAGCAGAGGGGCCAGGGGAAGCAATCAGCCCCAGCATTTT,CASSRGARGSNQPQHF
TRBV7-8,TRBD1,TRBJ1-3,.,TGTGCCAGCAGCTTAGGGGCCGGGGTTAGGGGGCCTGGAAACACCATATATTTT,CASSLGAGVRGPGNTIYF
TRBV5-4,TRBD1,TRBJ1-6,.,TGTGCCAGCAGCTTGATACAGGGGGAGCTTAAATCACCCCTCCACTTT,CASSLIQGELKSPLHF
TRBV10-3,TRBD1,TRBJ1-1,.,TGTGCCATCAGCTTCGGACAGGCTGAAGCTTTCTTT,CAISFGQAEAFF
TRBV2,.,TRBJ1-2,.,TGTGCCAGCAGTGTTGAACAGGGCTATGGCTACACCTTC,CASSVEQGYGYTF
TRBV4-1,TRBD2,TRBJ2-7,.,TGCGCCAGCAGCCATTTAGCGGGAGTTGGGTACGAGCAGTACTTC,CASSHLAGVGYEQYF
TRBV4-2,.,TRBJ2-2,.,TGTGCCAGCAGCCAAGGGAACAGGGACACCGGGGAGCTGTTTTTT,CASSQGNRDTGELFF
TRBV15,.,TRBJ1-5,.,TGTGCCACCAGGGGTCCCCTTTTGGGGCCCAATCAGCCCCAGCATTTT,CATRGPLLGPNQPQHF
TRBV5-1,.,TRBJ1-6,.,TGCGCCAGCAGCCCGGGACTGAGGGATTCACCCCTCCACTTT,CASSPGLRDSPLHF
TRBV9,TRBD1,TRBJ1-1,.,TGTGCCAGCAGCGCCAACAGGGGGCTTGATGAAGCTTTCTTT,CASSANRGLDEAFF
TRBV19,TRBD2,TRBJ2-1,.,TGTGCCAGTAGTAGTCTAGAGGGGCTAGCGGGAAGGGAGCAGTTCTTC,CASSSLEGLAGREQFF